Each of the 26 T cell receptor beta chains below was sequenced from the same sample in a study of T cell repertoires in cytomegalovirus infection. TCRdb itself ran the reads through MiXCR, one entry per CDR3 protein. This sample has 630,000 or so distinct CDR3 sequences, with 20% to 30% found just once. The source material was CD8+ T cells from PBMCs. The receptors come from a human donor in good health (CMV status not recorded). Some clones in this sample may be carry-over from other donors' samples.

This clonotype occurred many times. The chain is built from TRBV7-2 and TRBJ2-3; possible D gene TRBD2, 5 bases. Germline CDR1 reads SGHTA; CDR2 reads FQGNSA. The V end was cut by 6 bases, the J end by 1 base, with 20 bases between. The CDR3 runs 17 residues. DNA for the CDR3: TGTGCCAGCAGTCGGAGCGGTCGGGGTCTACGCACAGATACGCAGTATTTT. Protein sequence: CASSRSGRGLRTDTQYF. Supplemented by reference TRBV7-2 and TRBJ2-3, the full variable domain reads GAGVSQSPSNKVTEKGKDVELRCDPISGHTALYWYRQSLGQGLEFLIYFQGNSAPDKSGLPSDRFSAERTGGSVSTLTIQRTQQEDSAVYLCASSRSGRGLRTDTQYFGPGTRLTVL.

There are a few counts of this clonotype. The chain has TRBV10-3 and TRBJ2-3; TRBD2 agrees at 10 bases. J gave up 5 bases and V 6 bases, and 2 bases lay outside the gene matches. The germline V gene has CDR1 ENHRY and CDR2 SYGVKD. This CDR3 contains 13 residues. As DNA, the CDR3 is TGTGCCATCAGCGCTAGCGGGGGAGATACGCAGTATTTT. It encodes CAISASGGDTQYF.

The rearrangement uses TRBV11-2 and TRBJ1-1, with TRBD1 matching 8 bases. CDR1 and CDR2 from the germline V gene are SGHAT and FQNNGV. V lost 4 bases, J lost 4 bases, and 8 bases stayed unmatched. This CDR3 contains 15 residues. CDR3 in DNA: TGTGCCAGCAGCTCATGGACAGGGCGGCCCACTGAAGCTTTCTTT. This codes for CASSSWTGRPTEAFF. The complete variable domain, with remaining parts taken from reference TRBV11-2 and TRBJ1-1, reads EAGVAQSPRYKIIEKRQSVAFWCNPISGHATLYWYQQILGQGPKLLIQFQNNGVVDDSQLPKDRFSAERLKGVDSTLKIQPAKLEDSAVYLCASSSWTGRPTEAFFGQGTRLTVV.

V and J are TRBV28 and TRBJ2-1; D assignment may be TRBD1 or TRBD2 (5 bases each). The CDR3 spans 14 residues. V was trimmed by 3 bases and J by 5 bases, leaving 11 bases between them. Germline CDR1 and CDR2: MDHEN and SYDVKM. CDR3 loop: CASSLAGTHNEQFF. The DNA for the CDR3 is TGTGCCAGCAGTTTGGCAGGGACCCACAATGAGCAGTTCTTC.

The V gene is TRBV12-3 or TRBV12-4, the J gene TRBJ1-1; D possibly corresponds to TRBD1 (5 bases). The ends were cut back, 3 bases at V and 6 bases at J, with 8 bases in the middle. CDR3 length: 12 amino acids. CDR3 DNA sequence: TGTGCCAGCAGTTTTTCGGGGCCTGAAGCTTTCTTT. Protein: CASSFSGPEAFF.

The chain combines TRBV27 with TRBJ2-1, with D possibly matching TRBD2 (6 bases). With 3 bases removed from V and 0 bases from J, the gap between germline ends came to 15 bases. CDR3 length: 17 amino acids. CDR1 MNHEY and CDR2 SMNVEV come from the germline V gene (reference sequence). The CDR3 coding sequence is TGTGCCAGCAGTTTGTCCCTAGCGTCTAGCTCCTACAATGAGCAGTTCTTC. Its translation is CASSLSLASSSYNEQFF.

Many counts were recorded for this clonotype. This chain connects TRBV4-3 to TRBJ2-1; possibly TRBD2 for D (6 bases). The CDR3 has 14 residues. CDR1 and CDR2 (germline): LGHNA, YSLEER. V dropped 3 bases and J dropped 7 bases, with 13 bases sitting between them. CDR3 sequence (DNA): TGCGCCAGCAGCCATTCCTGGGGGGAGAATGAGCAGTTCTTC. Its protein product is CASSHSWGENEQFF.

This clonotype was picked up a small number of times. The chain joins TRBV15 to TRBJ1-2, with D unclear. With 1 base removed from V and 0 bases from J, the gap between germline ends came to 9 bases. The CDR3 totals 15 residues. Germline V lookup: CDR1 LNHNV, CDR2 YYDKDF (reference sequence). The CDR3 DNA reads TGTGCCACCAGCAGAGGCACAGCTTCTAACTATGGCTACACCTTC. Protein sequence: CATSRGTASNYGYTF.

This clonotype was counted ten times or more. This chain connects TRBV16 to TRBJ1-1; weak D call: TRBD1 (5 bases). The CDR3 totals 14 residues. The germline V gene has CDR1 KGHSY and CDR2 FQNENV. Trimming shortened V by 0 bases and J by 3 bases, and 8 bases separated the two germline ends. The CDR3 DNA sequence: TGTGCCAGCAGCCAATCCGCGGGGGACACTGAAGCTTTCTTT. Translating it yields CASSQSAGDTEAFF.

This clonotype was counted between two and nine times. V is TRBV7-9 and J is TRBJ1-1, with 7 bases lining up with TRBD1. With V trimmed by 5 bases and J by 1 base, 7 bases remained unmatched. The CDR3 totals 15 residues. Germline V gene lookup returns CDR1 SEHNR and CDR2 FQNEAQ (reference sequence). CDR3 DNA: TGTGCCAGCAGCGCTCCGGGACAGCCGAACACTGAAGCTTTCTTT. Translated, it gives CASSAPGQPNTEAFF.

J is TRBJ2-1 and V is TRBV2, with 13 bases that match TRBD2. The CDR3 loop spans 17 amino acids. V shed 6 bases, J shed 3 bases, and the junction held 8 bases outside the gene matches. Germline V gives CDR1 SNHLY, CDR2 FYNNEI. CDR3 region: CASRERLAGGLYNEQFF. In DNA, the CDR3 is TGTGCCAGCAGGGAGAGACTAGCGGGGGGCCTCTACAATGAGCAGTTCTTC.

This clonotype was seen a few times. The chain carries TRBV29-1 and TRBJ1-3; unclear D gene. Trimming took off 4 bases at V and 1 base at J, with 5 bases between the two ends. The CDR3 consists of 12 residues. The germline CDR1 and CDR2 sequences are SQVTM and ANQGSEA. CDR3 sequence reads: CSVVRSGNTIYF. The CDR3 DNA follows: TGCAGCGTTGTTCGGTCTGGAAACACCATATATTTT.

This clonotype was seen many times. V is TRBV7-2 and J is TRBJ1-1, with D possibly being TRBD1 (5 bases). The CDR3 covers 15 residues. The germline gives CDR1 SGHTA, CDR2 FQGNSA. V was clipped by 3 bases and J by 3 bases, with 14 bases between them. The CDR3, as DNA: TGTGCCAGCAGCTTCCGGGGCCGGTCCGACACTGAAGCTTTCTTT. This encodes CASSFRGRSDTEAFF. The full variable domain, with the rest looked up from reference TRBV7-2 and TRBJ1-1, is GAGVSQSPSNKVTEKGKDVELRCDPISGHTALYWYRQSLGQGLEFLIYFQGNSAPDKSGLPSDRFSAERTGGSVSTLTIQRTQQEDSAVYLCASSFRGRSDTEAFFGQGTRLTVV.

This clonotype was picked up many times. V is TRBV7-9 and J is TRBJ1-1; D gene unclear. Germline V gives CDR1 SEHNR, CDR2 FQNEAQ (reference sequence). The CDR3 has 14 residues. V lost 0 bases and J lost 4, with 9 bases in between. CDR3 residues: CASSLAVVSTEAFF. CDR3 DNA: TGTGCCAGCAGCTTAGCGGTGGTGAGCACTGAAGCTTTCTTT.

This clonotype was counted once. The chain links TRBV27 to TRBJ2-5; 9 bases agree with TRBD1. CDR3 length: 16 amino acids. Germline-derived CDR1 and CDR2 are MNHEY and SMNVEV (reference sequence). V shed 6 bases, J shed 1 base, and the junction held 9 bases outside the gene matches. CDR3 coding DNA: TGTGCCAGCAGCACAGGGACAGGGCGTTCCCAAGAGACCCAGTACTTC. Its protein product is CASSTGTGRSQETQYF.

This clonotype was found many times. The V call is TRBV7-6, the J call TRBJ2-7; D not certain. The CDR3 consists of 13 residues. Germline values: CDR1 SGHVS, CDR2 FNYEAQ. Trimming left V 3 bases short and J 3 bases short, with 9 bases between. In DNA form, the CDR3 reads TGTGCCAGCAGCTTTCGACTGAACTACGAGCAGTACTTC. Protein: CASSFRLNYEQYF.

The V gene is TRBV4-1, the J gene TRBJ1-4; 8 bases line up with TRBD1. V lost 4 bases to trimming and J lost 6 bases; unmatched junction nucleotides: 7. CDR1 MGHRA and CDR2 YSYEKL come from the germline V gene. The CDR3 spans 15 residues. The CDR3 sequence is CASSLRQGRDEKLFF. For the CDR3, the DNA is TGCGCCAGCAGCCTCAGACAGGGGCGAGATGAAAAACTGTTTTTT.

This clonotype has just a few counts. The chain employs TRBV20-1 and TRBJ2-7, with D uncertain. This CDR3 spans 13 amino acids. Trimming cost V 3 bases and J 6 bases, with 15 bases left between them. Looked up from germline, CDR1 is DFQATT and CDR2 is SNEGSKA (reference sequence). CDR3 amino acids: CSARAGTLSEQYV. In DNA form, the CDR3 reads TGCAGTGCTAGGGCAGGAACTCTTTCCGAGCAGTACGTC.

V gene TRBV13 combines with J gene TRBJ1-5; TRBD1 agrees at 7 bases. Germline V gene lookup returns CDR1 PRHDT and CDR2 FYEKMQ (reference sequence). Germline trimming cut 4 bases from V and 7 bases from J; bases unmatched to any gene: 4. The CDR3 is 13 amino acids. CDR3 residues: CASSSRGVQPQHF. The CDR3 nucleotides read TGTGCCAGCAGCTCCAGGGGGGTCCAGCCCCAGCATTTT.

The J gene is TRBJ2-7, the V gene TRBV4-1; TRBD1 aligns across 7 bases. CDR3 length: 14 amino acids. The ends lost 1 base at V and 2 bases at J; junction bases unmatched: 2. Germline CDR1 is MGHRA and CDR2 is YSYEKL. The CDR3 sequence is CASSQGRGTYEQYF. In DNA form, the CDR3 reads TGCGCCAGCAGCCAAGGCAGGGGGACCTACGAGCAGTACTTC.

In DNA form, the CDR3 reads TGCGCCAGCAGTCAACCGACGCCCCGACAGGGGACCTACGAGCAGTACGTC. It encodes CASSQPTPRQGTYEQYV. The chain employs TRBV23-1 and TRBJ2-7, with 8 bases identical to TRBD1. TRBV23-1 is classed as an ORF, of uncertain function. The CDR3 has 17 amino acids. The junction had 11 bases not matched to a gene; V was cut back by 2 bases and J by 2 bases.

The chain recombines TRBV20-1 with TRBJ2-7, with unresolved D. V lost 0 bases, J lost 1 base, and 10 bases lay in between. Germline CDR1 DFQATT, CDR2 SNEGSKA (reference sequence). The CDR3 is 14 residues long. The CDR3 is CSARDRGHSYEQYV. The CDR3 DNA reads as TGCAGTGCTAGAGATCGTGGCCATTCCTACGAGCAGTACGTC.

This clonotype has just a few counts. This rearrangement joins TRBV10-3 to TRBJ2-2; D gene ambiguous. The germline V gene encodes CDR1 ENHRY and CDR2 SYGVKD. CDR3 length: 13 amino acids. V dropped 8 bases and J dropped 0 bases, with 7 bases sitting between them. CDR3 DNA sequence: TGTGCCATCGCCGTGGCGAACACCGGGGAGCTGTTTTTT. As protein: CAIAVANTGELFF.

This clonotype showed up many times. This chain links TRBV7-6 with TRBJ2-3; D is possibly TRBD2 (5 bases). The germline V gene encodes CDR1 SGHVS and CDR2 FNYEAQ. The CDR3 runs 16 residues. V was trimmed by 8 bases and J by 4 bases, leaving 22 bases between them. The CDR3 region is CASSKRGIREPDTQYF. CDR3 DNA sequence: TGTGCCAGCTCGAAACGCGGAATTAGGGAGCCAGATACGCAGTATTTT.

The chain recombines TRBV12-3 or TRBV12-4 with TRBJ2-6; D uncertain. The CDR3 is made up of 16 amino acids. V lost 6 bases and J lost 0, with 12 bases in between. CDR3 in DNA: TGTGCCAGCAGCCAGAGTGGGTCCTCTGGGGCCAACGTCCTGACTTTC. It specifies CASSQSGSSGANVLTF.

Concerning this clonotype: Sequence at one end of the junction differs from germline and may be a read error. This rearrangement joins TRBV7-6 to TRBJ2-1; D not resolved. The CDR3 length is 14 residues. The germline V gene has CDR1 SGHVS and CDR2 FNYEAQ. Written as DNA, the CDR3 is TGTGTCAGCAATGTGGGGAACCCCTACAATGAGCAGTTCTTC. It encodes CVSNVGNPYNEQFF.